The next 6 T cell receptor beta chains were all read from a single sample in a study of T cells in tuberculosis (dated by TCRdb to the late 2010s). The library was produced with the immunoSEQ multiplex PCR assay. TCRdb re-hosts the immuneACCESS table, in-frame sequences only. Its copies lack some clones; in the studies checked, an unresolved V gene accounts for under half of them, and the cause for the rest is not known. This sample comprises fewer than 55,000 clones, roughly 96% of them detected only once. Together, the top ten hold around 7.5% of the sample. Material for sequencing was PBMCs. The receptors were sampled from a donor aged 10 to 29 with latent tuberculosis or without tuberculosis infection.

The V call is TRBV5-4, the J call TRBJ2-3; 8 bases fit TRBD1. The CDR3 has 15 amino acids. The germline gives CDR1 SGHNT, CDR2 YYREEE (reference sequence). After removal of 4 bases from V and 4 bases from J, the junction contained 8 bases not matched to a gene. The CDR3 DNA follows: TGTGCCAGCAGCAAGGGACAGGTGGGCCCAGATACGCAGTATTTT. Encoded protein: CASSKGQVGPDTQYF.

The chain links TRBV5-1 to TRBJ1-4, with 7 bases fitting TRBD1. CDR3 length equals 14 residues. The ends lost 2 bases at V and 8 bases at J; junction bases unmatched: 6. The germline V gene encodes CDR1 SGHRS and CDR2 YFSETQ. The CDR3 spells CASSFNNRGEKLFF. The CDR3 region has the DNA TGCGCCAGCAGCTTTAACAACAGGGGAGAAAAACTGTTTTTT.

The chain combines TRBV9 with TRBJ2-4, with D unresolved. This CDR3 is 13 amino acids long. The germline V gene encodes CDR1 SGDLS and CDR2 YYNGEE. V was trimmed by 0 bases and J by 5 bases, leaving 6 bases between them. CDR3 bases: TGTGCCAGCAGCGTAGGTCCGGAAAACATTCAGTACTTC. Translation gives CASSVGPENIQYF. Complete variable domain (other parts from reference TRBV9 and TRBJ2-4): DSGVTQTPKHLITATGQRVTLRCSPRSGDLSVYWYQQSLDQGLQFLIQYYNGEERAKGNILERFSAQQFPDLHSELNLSSLELGDSALYFCASSVGPENIQYFGAGTRLSVL.

Worth noting for this clone: An end of the junction differs from the germline gene, which may be a read error. The chain is built from TRBV10-2 and TRBJ1-2; tentative D call: TRBD1 (6 bases). The CDR3 extends over 12 amino acids. Germline V gene sequence: CDR1 WSHSY, CDR2 SAAADI. This CDR3 is CASSVSGHPVGF. Here the CDR3 DNA reads TGCGCCAGCAGTGTGTCGGGACACCCGGTAGGATTC.

In its sample, this clone ranks as medium-sized. Germline is not matched at one junction end, which may reflect a read error. This chain uses TRBV11-2 with TRBJ1-2; the D gene is possibly TRBD1 (6 bases). Germline CDR1 is SGHAT and CDR2 is FQNNGV. This CDR3 comprises 12 residues. CDR3 sequence (DNA): TGTGCCAGCAGCTCCGGCCCCTCGGACAGCTACTTC. Its translation is CASSSGPSDSYF.

The chain is built from TRBV30 and TRBJ2-1; possibly TRBD1 for D (5 bases). CDR1 GTSNPN and CDR2 SVGIG come from the germline V gene (reference sequence). V was cut by 5 bases and J by 6 bases, with 11 bases left in between. The CDR3 runs 12 residues. CDR3 nucleotides: TGTGCCTGGTTAAGGGGATCCAATGAGCAGTTCTTC. It codes for CAWLRGSNEQFF.